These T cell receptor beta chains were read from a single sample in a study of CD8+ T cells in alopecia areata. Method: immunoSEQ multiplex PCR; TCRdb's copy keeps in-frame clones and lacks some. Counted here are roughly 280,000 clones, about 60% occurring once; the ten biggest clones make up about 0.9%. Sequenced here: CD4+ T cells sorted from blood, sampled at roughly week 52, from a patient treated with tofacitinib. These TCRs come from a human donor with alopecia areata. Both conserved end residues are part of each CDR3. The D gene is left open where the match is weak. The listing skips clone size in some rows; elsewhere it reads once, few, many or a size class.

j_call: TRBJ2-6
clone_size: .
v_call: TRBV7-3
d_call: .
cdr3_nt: TGTGCCAGCAGTGCACAGGCTGGGGCCAACGTCCTAACTTTC
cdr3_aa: CASSAQAGANVLTF

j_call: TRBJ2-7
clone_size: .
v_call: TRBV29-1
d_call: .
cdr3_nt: TGCAGCGTTGAAGTCCCGGTTGGTGGATACGAGCAGTACTTC
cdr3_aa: CSVEVPVGGYEQYF

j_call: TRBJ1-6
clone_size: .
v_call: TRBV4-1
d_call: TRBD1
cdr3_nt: TGCGCCAGCAGCCAAGCCCCGGGACAGGGGAATAATTCACCCCTCCACTTT
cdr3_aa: CASSQAPGQGNNSPLHF

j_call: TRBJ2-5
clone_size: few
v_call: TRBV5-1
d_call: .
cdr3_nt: TGCGCCAGCAGCTTGGTCGGCCAAGAGACCCAGTACTTC
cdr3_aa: CASSLVGQETQYF

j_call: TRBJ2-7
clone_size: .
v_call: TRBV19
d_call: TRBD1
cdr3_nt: TGTGCCAGTAGCGTCCAGACAGGGGGCAACTACGAGCAGTACTTC
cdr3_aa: CASSVQTGGNYEQYF

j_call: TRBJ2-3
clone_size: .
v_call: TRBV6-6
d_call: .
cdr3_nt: TGTGCCAGCAGACGCCGGGACTCAGCAGATACGCAGTATTTT
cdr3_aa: CASRRRDSADTQYF

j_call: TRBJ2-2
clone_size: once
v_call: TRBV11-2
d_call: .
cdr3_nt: TGTGCCAGCAGCCCGACAGTTAACACCGGGGAGCTGTTTTTT
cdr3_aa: CASSPTVNTGELFF

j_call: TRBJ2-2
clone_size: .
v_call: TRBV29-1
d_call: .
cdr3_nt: TGCAGCGTTGCTCGGACAGACGGTTTTACCGGGGAGCTGTTTTTT
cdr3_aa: CSVARTDGFTGELFF

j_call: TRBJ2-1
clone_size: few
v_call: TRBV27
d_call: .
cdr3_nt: TGTGCCAGCAGTCCGACGACTAGTGACTTTGTGGGGCAGTTCTTC
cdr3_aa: CASSPTTSDFVGQFF

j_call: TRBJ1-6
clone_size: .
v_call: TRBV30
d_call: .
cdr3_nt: TGTGCCTGGAGTGTCTTCTGGACTGAAGATAATTCACCCCTCCACTTT
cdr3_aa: CAWSVFWTEDNSPLHF

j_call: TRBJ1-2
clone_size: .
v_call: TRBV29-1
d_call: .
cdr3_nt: TGCAGCGTTGTCAGGGGAGGTGGCTACACCTTC
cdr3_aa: CSVVRGGGYTF

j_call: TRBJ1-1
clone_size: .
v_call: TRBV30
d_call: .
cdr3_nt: TGTGCCTGGAGTGTACGTTCGATGTTAGAAGCTTTCTTT
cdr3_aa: CAWSVRSMLEAFF

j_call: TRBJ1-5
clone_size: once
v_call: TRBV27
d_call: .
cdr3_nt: TGTGCCAGCAGTCCGCTTGGGGGATTGAATCAGCCCCAGCATTTT
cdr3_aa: CASSPLGGLNQPQHF

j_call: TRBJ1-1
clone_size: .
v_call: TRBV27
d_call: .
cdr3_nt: TGTGCCAGCAGTTCCTTTCCTGGGTGGGGGGGTGAGACCACTGAAGCTTTCTTT
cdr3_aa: CASSSFPGWGGETTEAFF

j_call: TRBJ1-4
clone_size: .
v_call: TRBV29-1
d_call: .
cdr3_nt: TGCAGCGTTGTCAGAACCGGCAATGAAAAACTGTTTTTT
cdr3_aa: CSVVRTGNEKLFF

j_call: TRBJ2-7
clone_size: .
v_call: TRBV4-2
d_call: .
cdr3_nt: TGTGCCAGCAGCCAAGTGGGGAGCGAGCAGTACTTC
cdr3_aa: CASSQVGSEQYF

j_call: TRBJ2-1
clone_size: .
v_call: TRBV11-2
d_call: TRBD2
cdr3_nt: TGTGCCAGCAGCCAGACCGTGCGACTAGCTACCTACAATGAGCAGTTCTTC
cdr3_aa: CASSQTVRLATYNEQFF

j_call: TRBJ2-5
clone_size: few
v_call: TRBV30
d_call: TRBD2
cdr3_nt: TGTGCCTGGAGTCCCACGGCGGGGGGCCCAGGAGAGACCCAGTACTTC
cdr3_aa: CAWSPTAGGPGETQYF

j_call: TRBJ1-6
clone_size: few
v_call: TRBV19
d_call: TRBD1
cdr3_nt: TGTGCCAGTACGCCGGGACAGGCCAATTCACCCCTCCACTTT
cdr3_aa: CASTPGQANSPLHF

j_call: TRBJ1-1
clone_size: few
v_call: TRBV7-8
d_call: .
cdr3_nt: TGTGCCAGCAGCTTACCCTCAACCCCTTTGGACACTGAAGCTTTCTTT
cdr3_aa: CASSLPSTPLDTEAFF

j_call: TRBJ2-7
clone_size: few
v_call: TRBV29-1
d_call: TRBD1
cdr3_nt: TGCAGCGTCGAGTCCGGGACAGGGGTCCAGTACTTC
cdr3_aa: CSVESGTGVQYF

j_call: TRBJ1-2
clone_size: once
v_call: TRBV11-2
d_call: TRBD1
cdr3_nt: TGTGCCAGCAGCTCTATCCGGGGACAGGGGAGGCATGGCTACACCTTC
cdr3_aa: CASSSIRGQGRHGYTF

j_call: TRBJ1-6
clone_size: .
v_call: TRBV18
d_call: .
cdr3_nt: TGTGCCAGCTCACCAAGGACGCGAAGGCCTAATTCACCCCTCCACTTT
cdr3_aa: CASSPRTRRPNSPLHF

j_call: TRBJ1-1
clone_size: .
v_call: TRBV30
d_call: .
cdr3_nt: TGTGCCTGGAGTGTCGGCGGGGACACTGAAGCTTTCTTT
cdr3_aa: CAWSVGGDTEAFF

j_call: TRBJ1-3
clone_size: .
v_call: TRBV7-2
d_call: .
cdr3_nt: TGTGCCAGCAGCCAGTCGTGGGCATCTGGAAACACCATATATTTT
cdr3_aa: CASSQSWASGNTIYF

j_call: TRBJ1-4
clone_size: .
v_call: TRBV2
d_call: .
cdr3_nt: TGTGCCAGCAGTGGGACAGTTGGTGAAAAACTGTTTTTT
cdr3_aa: CASSGTVGEKLFF

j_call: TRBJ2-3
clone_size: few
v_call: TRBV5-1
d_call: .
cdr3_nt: TGCGCCAGCAGCTTGGTTTCCGGGGGCTTTGCAGATACGCAGTATTTT
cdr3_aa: CASSLVSGGFADTQYF

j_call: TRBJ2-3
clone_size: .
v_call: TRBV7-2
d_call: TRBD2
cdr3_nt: TGTGCCAGCAGCGGGCCGGGACTAGCGCCAGATACGCAGTATTTT
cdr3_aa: CASSGPGLAPDTQYF

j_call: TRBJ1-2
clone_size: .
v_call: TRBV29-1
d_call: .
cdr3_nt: TGCAGCGTTGTCAGGGACCTAGAGAGTGGCTACACCTTC
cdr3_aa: CSVVRDLESGYTF

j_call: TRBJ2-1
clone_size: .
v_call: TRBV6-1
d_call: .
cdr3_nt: TGTGCCAGCAGTGGGACCTACAATGAGCAGTTCTTC
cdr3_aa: CASSGTYNEQFF

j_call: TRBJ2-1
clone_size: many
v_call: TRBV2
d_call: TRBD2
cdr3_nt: TGTGCCATCGGAGTCTTTGGCGGGGGGGCCTGGAGTGGTGAGCAGTTCTTC
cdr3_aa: CAIGVFGGGAWSGEQFF

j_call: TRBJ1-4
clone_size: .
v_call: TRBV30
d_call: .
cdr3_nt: TGTGCCTGGACGGGGGCAACTAATGAAAAACTGTTTTTT
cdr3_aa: CAWTGATNEKLFF

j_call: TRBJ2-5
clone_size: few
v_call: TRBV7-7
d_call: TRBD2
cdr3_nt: TGTGCTAGCAGCCGTCTAGCGGGGGGGCTGGAGACCCAGTACTTC
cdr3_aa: CASSRLAGGLETQYF

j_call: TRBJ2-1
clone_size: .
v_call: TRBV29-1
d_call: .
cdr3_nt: TGCAGCGTCCCTACCGCAATATACAATGAGCAGTTCTTC
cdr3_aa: CSVPTAIYNEQFF

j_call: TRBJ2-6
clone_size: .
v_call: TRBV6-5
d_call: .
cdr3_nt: TGTGCCAGCAGCCGTTCGTCTGGGGCCAACGTCCTGACTTTC
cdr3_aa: CASSRSSGANVLTF

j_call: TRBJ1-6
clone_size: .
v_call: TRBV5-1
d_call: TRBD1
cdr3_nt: TGCGCCAGCAGCTTCGACACCGGGACAGGATCACCCCTCCACTTT
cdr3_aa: CASSFDTGTGSPLHF

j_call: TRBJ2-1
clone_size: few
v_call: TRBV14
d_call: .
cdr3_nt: TGTGCCAGCAGCCAAGATTTAGAGCAGTTCTTC
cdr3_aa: CASSQDLEQFF

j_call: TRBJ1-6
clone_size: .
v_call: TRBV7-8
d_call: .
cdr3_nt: TGTGCCAGCAGCTTCCAGACTGCCACGAGTCCCCTCCACTTT
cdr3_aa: CASSFQTATSPLHF

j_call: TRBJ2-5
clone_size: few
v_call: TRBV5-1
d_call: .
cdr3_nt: TGCGCCAGCAGTCTATATGGGTCGGAAGAGACCCAGTACTTC
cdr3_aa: CASSLYGSEETQYF

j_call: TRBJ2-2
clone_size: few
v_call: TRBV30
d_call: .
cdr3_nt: TGTGCCTGGGGAAAGAACACCGGGGAGCTGTTTTTT
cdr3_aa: CAWGKNTGELFF

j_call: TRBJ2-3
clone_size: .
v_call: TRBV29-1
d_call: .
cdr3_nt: TGCAGCGTTGTGAGGGTGTTTAGCACAGATACGCAGTATTTT
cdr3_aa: CSVVRVFSTDTQYF

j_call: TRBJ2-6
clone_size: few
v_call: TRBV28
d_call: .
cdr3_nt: TGTGCCAGCAGTTTATCCCCGGGCTCTGGGGCCAACGTCCTGACTTTC
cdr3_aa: CASSLSPGSGANVLTF

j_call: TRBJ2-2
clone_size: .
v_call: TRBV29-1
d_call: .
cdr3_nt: TGCAGCGTTGAAAGTAGGGTCAACACCGGGGAGCTGTTTTTT
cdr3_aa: CSVESRVNTGELFF

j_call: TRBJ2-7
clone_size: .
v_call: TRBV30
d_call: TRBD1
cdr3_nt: TGTGCCTGGAGGGGGACAGGGGACGAGCAGTACTTC
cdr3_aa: CAWRGTGDEQYF

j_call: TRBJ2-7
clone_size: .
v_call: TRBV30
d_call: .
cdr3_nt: TGTGCCTGGACCCCAGATTCCTACGAGCAGTACTTC
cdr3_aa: CAWTPDSYEQYF

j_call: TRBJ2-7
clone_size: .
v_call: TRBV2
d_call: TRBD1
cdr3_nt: TGTGCCAGCAGGGACAGGGCCTACGAGCAGTACTTC
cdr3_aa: CASRDRAYEQYF

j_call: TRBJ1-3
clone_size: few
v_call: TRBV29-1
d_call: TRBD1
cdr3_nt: TGCAGCGTCGGGACAGGACACGGAAACACCATATATTTT
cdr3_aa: CSVGTGHGNTIYF

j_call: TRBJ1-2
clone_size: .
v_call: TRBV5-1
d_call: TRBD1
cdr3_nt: TGCGCCAGCAGCGCCCCGGGACAGGGAAAAGGCTACACCTTC
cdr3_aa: CASSAPGQGKGYTF

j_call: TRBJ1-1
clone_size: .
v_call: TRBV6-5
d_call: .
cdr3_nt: TGTGCCAGCAGTGCCCCGGGGCTCATGAACACTGAAGCTTTCTTT
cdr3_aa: CASSAPGLMNTEAFF

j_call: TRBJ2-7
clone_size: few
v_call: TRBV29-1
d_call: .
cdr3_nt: TGCAGCGTCCTTTCGGCCTACGAGCAGTACTTC
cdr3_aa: CSVLSAYEQYF

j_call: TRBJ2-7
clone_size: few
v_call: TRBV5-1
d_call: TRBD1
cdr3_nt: TGCGCCAGCAACCCGGGACAGGGGAGGCTCTACGAGCAGTACTTC
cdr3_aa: CASNPGQGRLYEQYF

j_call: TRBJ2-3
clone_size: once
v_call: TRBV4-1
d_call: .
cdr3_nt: TGCGCCAGCAGCCCTGGGACACTTACGGTGAATACGCAGTATTTT
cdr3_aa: CASSPGTLTVNTQYF

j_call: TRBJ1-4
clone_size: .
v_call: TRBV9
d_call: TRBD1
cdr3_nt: TGTGCCAGCAGCTCCATACAGGGGGAGAGGGAAAAACTGTTTTTT
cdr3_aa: CASSSIQGEREKLFF

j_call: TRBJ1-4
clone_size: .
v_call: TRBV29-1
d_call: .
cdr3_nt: TGCAGCGTGGTGGGCCCCCCGGGACTGTTTTTT
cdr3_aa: CSVVGPPGLFF

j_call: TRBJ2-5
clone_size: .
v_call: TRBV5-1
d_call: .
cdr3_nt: TGCGCCAGCAGCCCAGGGACAAGCCAAGAGACCCAGTACTTC
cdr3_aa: CASSPGTSQETQYF